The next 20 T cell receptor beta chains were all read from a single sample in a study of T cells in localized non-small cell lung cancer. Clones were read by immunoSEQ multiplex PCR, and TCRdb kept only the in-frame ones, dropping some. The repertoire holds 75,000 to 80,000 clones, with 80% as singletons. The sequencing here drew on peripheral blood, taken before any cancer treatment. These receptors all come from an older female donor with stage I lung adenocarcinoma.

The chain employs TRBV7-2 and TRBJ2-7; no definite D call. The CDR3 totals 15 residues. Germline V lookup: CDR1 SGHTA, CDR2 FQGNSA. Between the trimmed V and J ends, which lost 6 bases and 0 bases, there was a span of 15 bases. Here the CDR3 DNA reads TGTGCCAGCAGTAAAGGGTTTCTTAGCTCCTACGAGCAGTACTTC. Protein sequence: CASSKGFLSSYEQYF.

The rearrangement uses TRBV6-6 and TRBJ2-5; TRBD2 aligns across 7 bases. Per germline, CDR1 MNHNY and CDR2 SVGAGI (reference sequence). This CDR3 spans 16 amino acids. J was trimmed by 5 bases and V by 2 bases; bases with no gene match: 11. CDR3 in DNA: TGTGCCAGCAGTTACACTAGCATCTTCGGGGGGGAGACCCAGTACTTC. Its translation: CASSYTSIFGGETQYF.

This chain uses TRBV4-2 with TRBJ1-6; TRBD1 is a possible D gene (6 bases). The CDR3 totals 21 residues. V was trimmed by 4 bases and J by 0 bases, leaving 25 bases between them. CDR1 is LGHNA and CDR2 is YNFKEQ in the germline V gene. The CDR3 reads CASSPEGAIVGGGSYNSPLHF. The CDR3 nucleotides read TGTGCCAGCAGCCCTGAAGGGGCTATTGTAGGGGGTGGCTCCTATAATTCACCCCTCCACTTT.

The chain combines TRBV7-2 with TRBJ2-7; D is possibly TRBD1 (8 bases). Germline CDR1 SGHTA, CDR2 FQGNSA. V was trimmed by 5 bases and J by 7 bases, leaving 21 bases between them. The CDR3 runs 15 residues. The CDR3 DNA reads TGTGCCAGCAGCCTGGGGACAGGCTACGGGGGGGAGCAGTACTTC. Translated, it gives CASSLGTGYGGEQYF.

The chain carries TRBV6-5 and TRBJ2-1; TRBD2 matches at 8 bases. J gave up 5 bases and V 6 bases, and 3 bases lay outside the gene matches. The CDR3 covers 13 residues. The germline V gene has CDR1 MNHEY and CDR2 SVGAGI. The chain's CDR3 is CASRQAGDNEQFF. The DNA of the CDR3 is TGTGCCAGCAGACAAGCGGGAGACAATGAGCAGTTCTTC.

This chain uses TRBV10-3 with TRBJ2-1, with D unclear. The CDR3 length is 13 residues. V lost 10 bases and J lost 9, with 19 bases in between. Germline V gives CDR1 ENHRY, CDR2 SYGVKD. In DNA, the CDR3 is TGTGCCACCCGATTTCCAAGAGACACTGAGCAGTTCTTC. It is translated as CATRFPRDTEQFF.

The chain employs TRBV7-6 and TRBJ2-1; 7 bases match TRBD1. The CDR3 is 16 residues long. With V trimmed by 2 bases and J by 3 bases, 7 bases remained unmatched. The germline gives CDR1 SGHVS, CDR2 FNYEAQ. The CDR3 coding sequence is TGTGCCAGCAGCTTAAATAAGGGGGCTCGCTACAATGAGCAGTTCTTC. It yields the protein CASSLNKGARYNEQFF.

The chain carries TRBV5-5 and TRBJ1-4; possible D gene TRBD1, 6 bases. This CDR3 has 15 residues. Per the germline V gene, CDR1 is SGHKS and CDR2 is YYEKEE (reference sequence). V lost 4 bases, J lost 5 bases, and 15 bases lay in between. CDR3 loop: CASSLRGTGNEKLFF. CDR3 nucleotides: TGTGCCAGCAGCCTTCGGGGTACAGGGAATGAAAAACTGTTTTTT.

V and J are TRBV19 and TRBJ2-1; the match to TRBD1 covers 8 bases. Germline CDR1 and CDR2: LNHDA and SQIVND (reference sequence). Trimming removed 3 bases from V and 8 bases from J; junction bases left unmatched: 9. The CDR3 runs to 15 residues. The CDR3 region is CASSITTRTGYEQFF. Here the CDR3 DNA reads TGTGCCAGTAGTATTACCACTAGGACAGGGTATGAGCAGTTCTTC.

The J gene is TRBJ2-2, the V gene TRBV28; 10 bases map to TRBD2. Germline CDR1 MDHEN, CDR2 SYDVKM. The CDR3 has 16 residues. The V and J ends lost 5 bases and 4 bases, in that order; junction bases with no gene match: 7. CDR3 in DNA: TGTGCCAGCAGTCCGGGGCTAGCGGGAGTCACCGGGGAGCTGTTTTTT. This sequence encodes CASSPGLAGVTGELFF.

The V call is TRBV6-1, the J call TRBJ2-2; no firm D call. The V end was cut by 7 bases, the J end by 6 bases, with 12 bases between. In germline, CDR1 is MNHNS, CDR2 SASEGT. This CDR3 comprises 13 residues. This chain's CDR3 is CASTRSPSGELFF. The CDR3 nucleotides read TGTGCCAGCACGAGAAGTCCGTCCGGGGAGCTGTTTTTT.

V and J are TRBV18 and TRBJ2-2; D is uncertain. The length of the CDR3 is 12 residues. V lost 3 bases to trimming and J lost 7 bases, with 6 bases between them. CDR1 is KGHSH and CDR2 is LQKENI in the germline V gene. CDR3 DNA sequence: TGTGCCAGCTCACCCGAGCACGGGGAGCTGTTTTTT. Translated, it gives CASSPEHGELFF.

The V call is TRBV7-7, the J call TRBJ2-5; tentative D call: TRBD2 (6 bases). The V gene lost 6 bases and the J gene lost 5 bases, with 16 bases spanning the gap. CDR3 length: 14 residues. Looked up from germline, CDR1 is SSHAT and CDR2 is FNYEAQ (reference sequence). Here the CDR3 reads CASRFTTAGETQYF. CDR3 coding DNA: TGTGCCAGCAGGTTTACAACGGCGGGGGAGACCCAGTACTTC.

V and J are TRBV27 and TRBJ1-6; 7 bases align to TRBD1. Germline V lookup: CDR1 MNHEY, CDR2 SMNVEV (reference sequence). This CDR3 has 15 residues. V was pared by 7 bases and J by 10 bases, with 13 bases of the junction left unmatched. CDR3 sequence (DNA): TGTGCCAGCAATACCGACAGGGACGGACGGTCACCCCTCCACTTT. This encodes CASNTDRDGRSPLHF.

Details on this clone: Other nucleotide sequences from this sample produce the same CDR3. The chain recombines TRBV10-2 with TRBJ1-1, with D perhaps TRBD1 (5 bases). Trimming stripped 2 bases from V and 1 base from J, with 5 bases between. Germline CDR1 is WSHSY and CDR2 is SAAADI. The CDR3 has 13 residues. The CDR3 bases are TGCGCCAGCAGTGAGGGGGGGAACACTGAAGCTTTCTTT. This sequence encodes CASSEGGNTEAFF.

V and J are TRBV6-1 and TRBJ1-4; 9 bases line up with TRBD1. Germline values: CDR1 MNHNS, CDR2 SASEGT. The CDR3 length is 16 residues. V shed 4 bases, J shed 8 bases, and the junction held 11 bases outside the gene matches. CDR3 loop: CASSVGSGQGVEKLFF. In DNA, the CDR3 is TGTGCCAGCAGTGTGGGTTCGGGACAGGGTGTCGAAAAACTGTTTTTT.

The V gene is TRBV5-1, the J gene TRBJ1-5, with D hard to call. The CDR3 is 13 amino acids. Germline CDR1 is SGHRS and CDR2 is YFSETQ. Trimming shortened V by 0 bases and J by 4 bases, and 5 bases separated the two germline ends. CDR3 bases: TGCGCCAGCAGCTTGGGGCAAAATCAGCCCCAGCATTTT. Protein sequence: CASSLGQNQPQHF.

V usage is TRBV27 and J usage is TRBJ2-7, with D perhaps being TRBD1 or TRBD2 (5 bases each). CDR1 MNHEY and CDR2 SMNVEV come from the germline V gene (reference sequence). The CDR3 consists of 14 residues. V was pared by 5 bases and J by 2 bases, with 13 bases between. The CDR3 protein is CASSDRDGAYEQYF. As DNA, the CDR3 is TGTGCCAGCAGTGACCGGGACGGGGCCTACGAGCAGTACTTC.

Written as DNA, the CDR3 is TGTGCCAGCAGACAACGGACAGGGGGCTCAGGCGGGGAGCTGTTTTTT. Encoded protein: CASRQRTGGSGGELFF. The V and J genes are TRBV11-2 and TRBJ2-2; 11 nucleotides match TRBD1. After removal of 6 bases from V and 7 bases from J, the junction contained 10 bases not matched to a gene. Germline assignment: CDR1 SGHAT and CDR2 FQNNGV. The CDR3 covers 16 residues.

The CDR3 reads CASSQEASSGGYNEQFF. DNA of the CDR3: TGTGCCAGCAGCCAAGAAGCCTCTAGCGGGGGGTACAATGAGCAGTTCTTC. The chain has TRBV4-2 and TRBJ2-1, with 11 nucleotides matching TRBD2. The trim removed 0 bases at V and 4 bases at J, leaving 5 bases unmatched. Per germline, CDR1 LGHNA and CDR2 YNFKEQ. The CDR3 runs to 17 residues.